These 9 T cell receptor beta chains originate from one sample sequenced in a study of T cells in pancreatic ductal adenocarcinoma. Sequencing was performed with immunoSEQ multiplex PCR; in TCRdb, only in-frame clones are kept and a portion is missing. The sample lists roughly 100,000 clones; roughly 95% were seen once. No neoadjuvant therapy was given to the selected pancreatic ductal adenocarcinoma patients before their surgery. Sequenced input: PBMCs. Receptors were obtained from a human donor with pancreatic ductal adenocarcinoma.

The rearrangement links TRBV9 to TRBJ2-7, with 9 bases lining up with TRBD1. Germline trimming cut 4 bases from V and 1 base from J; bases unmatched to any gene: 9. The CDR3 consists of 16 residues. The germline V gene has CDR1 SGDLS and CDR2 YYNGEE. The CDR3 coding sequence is TGTGCCAGCAGCTCCCGTACAGGGGGCTCTTCCTACGAGCAGTACTTC. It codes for CASSSRTGGSSYEQYF.

The CDR3 nucleotides read TGTGCCAGCAGCACAGGGGGCGCAGAGACCCAGTACTTC. Protein sequence: CASSTGGAETQYF. The rearrangement links TRBV19 to TRBJ2-5; 9 bases map to TRBD1. This CDR3 is built from 13 residues. The V segment lost 9 bases and the J segment 4 bases; nucleotides outside the gene matches: 6. Per germline, CDR1 LNHDA and CDR2 SQIVND (reference sequence).

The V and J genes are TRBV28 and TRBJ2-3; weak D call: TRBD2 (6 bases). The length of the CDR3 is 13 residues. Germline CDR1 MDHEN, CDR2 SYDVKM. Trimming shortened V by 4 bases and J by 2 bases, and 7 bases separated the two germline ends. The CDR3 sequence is CASSSGDTDTQYF. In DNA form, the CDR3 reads TGTGCCAGCAGTTCGGGGGACACAGATACGCAGTATTTT.

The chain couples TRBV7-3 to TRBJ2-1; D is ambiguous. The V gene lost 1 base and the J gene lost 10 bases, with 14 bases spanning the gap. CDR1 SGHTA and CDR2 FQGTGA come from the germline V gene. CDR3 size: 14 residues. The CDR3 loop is CASSLRGPLGEQFF. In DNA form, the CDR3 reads TGTGCCAGCAGCTTAAGAGGCCCTCTCGGAGAGCAGTTCTTC.

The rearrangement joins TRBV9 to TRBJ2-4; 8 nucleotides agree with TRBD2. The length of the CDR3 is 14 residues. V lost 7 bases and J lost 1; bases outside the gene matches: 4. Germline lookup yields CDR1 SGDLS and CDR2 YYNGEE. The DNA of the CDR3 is TGTGCCAGCGGGGGACTAGGGGCCAAAAACATTCAGTACTTC. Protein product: CASGGLGAKNIQYF.

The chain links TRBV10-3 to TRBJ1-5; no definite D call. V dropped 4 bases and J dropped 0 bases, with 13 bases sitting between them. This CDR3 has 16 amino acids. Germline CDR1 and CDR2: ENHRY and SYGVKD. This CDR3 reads CAISGRDGDSNQPQHF. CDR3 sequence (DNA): TGTGCCATCAGTGGGCGAGACGGAGATAGCAATCAGCCCCAGCATTTT.

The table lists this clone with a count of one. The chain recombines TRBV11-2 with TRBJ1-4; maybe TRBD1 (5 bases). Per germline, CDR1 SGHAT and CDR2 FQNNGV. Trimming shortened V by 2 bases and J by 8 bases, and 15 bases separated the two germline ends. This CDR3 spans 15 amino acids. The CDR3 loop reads CASSLYGGSREKLFF. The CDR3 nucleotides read TGTGCCAGCAGCTTATACGGGGGTAGTAGAGAAAAACTGTTTTTT.

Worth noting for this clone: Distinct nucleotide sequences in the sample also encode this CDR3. In nucleotides, the CDR3 is TGTGCCAGCAGCCCTAGCGGGAGCTCCTACAATGAGCAGTTCTTC. This encodes CASSPSGSSYNEQFF. The chain recombines TRBV7-2 with TRBJ2-1, with 10 positions matching TRBD2. The V gene end was trimmed by 5 bases and the J gene end by 0 bases; junction bases not matched to a gene: 1. CDR1 SGHTA and CDR2 FQGNSA come from the germline V gene. The CDR3 contains 15 residues. The whole variable domain, filled in from reference TRBV7-2 and TRBJ2-1, reads GAGVSQSPSNKVTEKGKDVELRCDPISGHTALYWYRQSLGQGLEFLIYFQGNSAPDKSGLPSDRFSAERTGGSVSTLTIQRTQQEDSAVYLCASSPSGSSYNEQFFGPGTRLTVL.

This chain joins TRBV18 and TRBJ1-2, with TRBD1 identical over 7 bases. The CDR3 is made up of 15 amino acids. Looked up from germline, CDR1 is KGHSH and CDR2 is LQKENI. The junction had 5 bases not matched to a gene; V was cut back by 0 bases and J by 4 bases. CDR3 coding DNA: TGTGCCAGCTCACCACCGGGACAGTTAATCTATGGCTACACCTTC. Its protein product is CASSPPGQLIYGYTF.